The clone carrying this T cell receptor (beta chain) was seen just once. Its antigen is unknown. This specimen comes from a study of cytomegalovirus exposure and HLA in healthy donors. Findings of the study overall: Rare TCR sequences dominated, though some public TCRs recurred in many donors. Relative to the roughly 690-donor mean, N-insertions were reportedly fewer in an Asian-associated ancestry cluster in a later analysis.

The CDR3 sequence is 13 residues long. V lost 5 bases and J lost 4, with 9 bases in between. The germline V gene has CDR1 SGHAT and CDR2 FQNNGV. Both 60 Vbeta primers and 13 Jbeta primers went into the PCR. TCRdb's table, derived via immunoSEQ multiplex PCR, lists solely in-frame clones and lacks some. The sample includes roughly 180,000 clones, 85% seen only once; the top ten take 1%. Sequenced material: PBMCs. The rearrangement joins TRBV11-2 to TRBJ1-5; no clear D. This sequence originates from a boy under 10 years old in good health and CMV-seronegative. The CDR3 coding sequence is TGTGCCAGCAGCCTCAACGGGAATCAGCCCCAGCATTTT. Translation: CASSLNGNQPQHF.